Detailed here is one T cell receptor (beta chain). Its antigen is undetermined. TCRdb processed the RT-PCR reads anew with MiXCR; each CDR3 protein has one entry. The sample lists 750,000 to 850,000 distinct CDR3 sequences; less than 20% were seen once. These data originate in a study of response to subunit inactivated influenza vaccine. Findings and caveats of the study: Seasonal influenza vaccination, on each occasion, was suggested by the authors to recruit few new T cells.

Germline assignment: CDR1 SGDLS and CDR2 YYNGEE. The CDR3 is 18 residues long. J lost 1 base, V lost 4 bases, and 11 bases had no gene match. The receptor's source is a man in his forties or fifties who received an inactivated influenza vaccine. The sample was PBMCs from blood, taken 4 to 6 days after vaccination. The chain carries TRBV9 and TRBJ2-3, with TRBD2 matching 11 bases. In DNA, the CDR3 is TGTGCCAGCAGCCCCAGGGTTCTAGCGGGAGGTGGCACAGATACGCAGTATTTT. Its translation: CASSPRVLAGGGTDTQYF.